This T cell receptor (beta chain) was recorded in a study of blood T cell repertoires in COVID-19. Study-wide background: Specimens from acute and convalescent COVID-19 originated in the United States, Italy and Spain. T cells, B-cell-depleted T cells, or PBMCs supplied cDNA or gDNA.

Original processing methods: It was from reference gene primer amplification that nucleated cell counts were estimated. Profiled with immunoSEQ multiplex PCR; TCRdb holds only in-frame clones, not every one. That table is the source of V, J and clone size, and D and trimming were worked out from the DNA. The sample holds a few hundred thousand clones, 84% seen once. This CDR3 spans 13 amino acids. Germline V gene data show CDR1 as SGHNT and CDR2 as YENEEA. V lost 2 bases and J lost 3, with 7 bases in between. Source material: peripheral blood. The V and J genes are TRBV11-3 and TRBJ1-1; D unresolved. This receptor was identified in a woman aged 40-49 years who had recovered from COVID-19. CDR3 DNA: TGTGCCAGCAGCTTATTTCCGGACACTGAAGCTTTCTTT. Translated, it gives CASSLFPDTEAFF. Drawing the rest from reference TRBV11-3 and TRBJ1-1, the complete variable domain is EAGVVQSPRYKIIEKKQPVAFWCNPISGHNTLYWYLQNLGQGPELLIRYENEEAVDDSQLPKDRFSAERLKGVDSTLKIQPAELGDSAVYLCASSLFPDTEAFFGQGTRLTVV.